These 9 T cell receptor beta chains were sequenced from one sample in a study of blood T cell repertoires in COVID-19. Assay used: immunoSEQ multiplex PCR; TCRdb lists only in-frame clones, some missing. Seen here are just under 100,000 clones, about 86% observed once, and the top ten hold 10% to 15%. Specimen: peripheral blood. All receptors derive from a woman in her sixties in a cohort sampled during active or convalescent COVID-19.

The chain carries TRBV7-9 and TRBJ2-1, with D unresolved. The V and J ends lost 6 bases and 0 bases respectively, with 12 bases between them. The CDR3 is 15 residues long. CDR1 is SEHNR, CDR2 FQNEAQ, per germline (reference sequence). CDR3 residues: CASRPPGTSYNEQFF. The CDR3 DNA follows: TGTGCCAGCAGGCCACCAGGAACCTCCTACAATGAGCAGTTCTTC. The full variable domain, in which reference TRBV7-9 and TRBJ2-1 provide the parts outside the CDR3, is DTGVSQNPRHKITKRGQNVTFRCDPISEHNRLYWYRQTLGQGPEFLTYFQNEAQLEKSRLLSDRFSAERPKGSFSTLEIQRTEQGDSAMYLCASRPPGTSYNEQFFGPGTRLTVL.

This clone was seen more than once but under ten times. The chain has TRBV7-3 and TRBJ2-5, with 8 bases lining up with TRBD2. V lost 0 bases and J lost 5; bases outside the gene matches: 5. CDR3 length equals 15 residues. Germline values: CDR1 SGHTA, CDR2 FQGTGA. The CDR3 spells CASSLTNGRGETQYF. CDR3 sequence (DNA): TGTGCCAGCAGCTTAACGAACGGGAGGGGTGAGACCCAGTACTTC.

The chain couples TRBV23-1 to TRBJ2-3; D is perhaps TRBD2 (6 bases). TRBV23-1 is treated as an ORF (open reading frame) with a function not yet certain. The CDR3 runs to 14 residues. The V end lost 3 bases, the J end lost 4 bases, and 11 bases lay between the germline ends. The CDR3, as DNA: TGCGCCAGCAGTCACGGGGGATCGGCAGATACGCAGTATTTT. Translated, it gives CASSHGGSADTQYF.

This chain links TRBV11-3 with TRBJ2-3; D is unclear. V gave up 1 base and J gave up 2 bases, with 10 bases separating them. The CDR3 covers 15 residues. Germline assignment: CDR1 SGHNT and CDR2 YENEEA. The CDR3 DNA follows: TGTGCCAGCAGCTTAGGTGCCAGTCACACAGATACGCAGTATTTT. The encoded protein is CASSLGASHTDTQYF.

This rearrangement joins TRBV3-1 (or the pseudogene TRBV3-2) to TRBJ2-1; TRBD2 aligns across 10 bases. With 2 bases clipped from V and 4 bases from J, the junction kept 5 bases outside the gene matches. Germline CDR1 LGHDT, CDR2 YNNKEL (reference sequence). This CDR3 contains 16 residues. CDR3 nucleotides: TGTGCCAGCAGCCAACCGGGACTAGCGCGTTACAATGAGCAGTTCTTC. Translating gives CASSQPGLARYNEQFF.

The V and J genes are TRBV6-6 and TRBJ1-3, with 7 bases lining up with TRBD1. The germline V gene has CDR1 MNHNY and CDR2 SVGAGI (reference sequence). Losses at the gene ends were 6 bases for V and 0 bases for J; bases not matched to a gene: 5. CDR3 length: 15 amino acids. CDR3 residues: CASSLGTASGNTIYF. The CDR3, as DNA: TGTGCCAGCAGCCTCGGGACAGCCTCTGGAAACACCATATATTTT.

The genes are TRBV2 and TRBJ2-3; perhaps TRBD2 as D (5 bases). V lost 0 bases, J lost 0 bases, and 10 bases lay in between. Germline values: CDR1 SNHLY, CDR2 FYNNEI. There are 16 residues in the CDR3. The CDR3 is CASSEAAGSSTDTQYF. The CDR3 DNA follows: TGTGCCAGCAGTGAAGCTGCGGGCAGCAGCACAGATACGCAGTATTTT.

The V call is TRBV6-2 or TRBV6-3, the J call TRBJ1-2; 7 bases align to TRBD1. The CDR3 is made up of 13 amino acids. Germline values: CDR1 MNHEY, CDR2 SVGEGT. The trim removed 5 bases at V and 6 bases at J, leaving 6 bases unmatched. In DNA, the CDR3 is TGTGCCAGCAGTATCGACAGGGTAAATGGCTACACCTTC. It is translated as CASSIDRVNGYTF.

This chain links TRBV4-1 with TRBJ2-2; 8 nucleotides agree with TRBD2. Germline V gene lookup returns CDR1 MGHRA and CDR2 YSYEKL. CDR3 length: 15 amino acids. After removal of 4 bases from V and 7 bases from J, the junction contained 8 bases not matched to a gene. CDR3 loop: CASSRNSGSDGELFF. DNA for the CDR3: TGCGCCAGCAGCCGAAACAGCGGGAGTGACGGGGAGCTGTTTTTT.